This T cell receptor beta chain was profiled in a study of Graves' ophthalmopathy and Graves' hyperthyroidism. This clonotype occurred a few times. The CDR3 consists of 13 residues. The junction had 3 bases not matched to a gene; V was cut back by 6 bases and J by 2 bases. CDR1 is SGHNT, CDR2 YENEEA, per germline. The sequenced template was RNA, covering the TCR beta CDR3 region. The first-round RT-PCR employed HTBI primers together with the Qiagen OneStep RT-PCR kit. A multiplex PCR was then performed as the second round. TCRdb ran MiXCR on the multiplex PCR reads and lists one entry per CDR3 protein. In the table there are 660,000 or so distinct CDR3 sequences, about 41% of which are singletons.

Specimen: peripheral blood. This sequence originates from an adult man with Graves' ophthalmopathy. This chain joins TRBV11-3 and TRBJ2-7; 8 bases are shared with TRBD2. The CDR3 reads CASSRLATYEQYF. CDR3 bases: TGTGCCAGCAGTCGACTAGCGACCTACGAGCAGTACTTC.